The entry below gives a single T cell receptor beta chain sequence along with its context. Its cognate antigen is unknown. TCRdb keeps only in-frame clones here, not all; method: immunoSEQ multiplex PCR. The sample contains around 45,000 clones, about 90% of which appear only once. CDR3 length: 10 residues. The germline gives CDR1 DFQATT, CDR2 SNEGSKA (reference sequence). The V end lost 0 bases, the J end lost 7 bases, and 4 bases lay between the germline ends. These data come from a study of graft-versus-host responses after intestinal transplantation. Study-wide background: Transplants were multivisceral, liver-intestinal, or isolated intestinal. Every recipient had anti-thymocyte globulin induction and around three years of tacrolimus plus steroids.

Findings of the study overall: Recipient marrow harbored GvH clones, some of which surfaced first in ileum or blood. Within allografts, high graft-versus-host to host-versus-graft clonal ratios were seen among patients with graft-donor T cell macrochimerism.

V is TRBV20-1 and J is TRBJ2-7; D is uncertain. The origin of this receptor is a human donor who was the organ donor for an intestinal transplant. The specimen comprised unstimulated CD4+ T cells sorted from spleen or lymph node cells, sampled before transplant. In DNA form, the CDR3 reads TGCAGTGCTAGAGATCGGGAGCAGTACTTC. This encodes CSARDREQYF.